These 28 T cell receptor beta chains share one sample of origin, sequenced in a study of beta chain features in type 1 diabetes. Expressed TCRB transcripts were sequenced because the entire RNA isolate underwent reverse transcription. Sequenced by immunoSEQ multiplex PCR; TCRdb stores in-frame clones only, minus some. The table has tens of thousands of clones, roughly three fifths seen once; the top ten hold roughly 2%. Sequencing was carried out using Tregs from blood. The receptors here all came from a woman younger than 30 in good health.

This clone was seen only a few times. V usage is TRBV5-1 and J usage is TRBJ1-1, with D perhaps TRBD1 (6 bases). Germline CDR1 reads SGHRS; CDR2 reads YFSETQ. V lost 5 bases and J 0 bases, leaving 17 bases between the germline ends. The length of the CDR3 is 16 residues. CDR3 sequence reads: CASRGTSGVMNTEAFF. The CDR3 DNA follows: TGCGCCAGCAGAGGAACATCAGGGGTAATGAACACTGAAGCTTTCTTT.

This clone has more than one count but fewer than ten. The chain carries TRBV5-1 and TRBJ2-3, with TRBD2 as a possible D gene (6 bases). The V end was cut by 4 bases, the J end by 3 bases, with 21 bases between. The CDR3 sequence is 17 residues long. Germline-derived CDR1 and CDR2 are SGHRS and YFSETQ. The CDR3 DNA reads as TGCGCCAGCAGCCCTACCCGGGACTCCGGAGGGACAGATACGCAGTATTTT. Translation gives CASSPTRDSGGTDTQYF.

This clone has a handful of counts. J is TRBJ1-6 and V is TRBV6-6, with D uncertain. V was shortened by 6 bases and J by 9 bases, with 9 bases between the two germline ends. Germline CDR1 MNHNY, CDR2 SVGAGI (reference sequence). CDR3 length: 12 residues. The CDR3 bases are TGTGCCAGCAGCCCCCGGGGTTCACCCCTCCACTTT. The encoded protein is CASSPRGSPLHF.

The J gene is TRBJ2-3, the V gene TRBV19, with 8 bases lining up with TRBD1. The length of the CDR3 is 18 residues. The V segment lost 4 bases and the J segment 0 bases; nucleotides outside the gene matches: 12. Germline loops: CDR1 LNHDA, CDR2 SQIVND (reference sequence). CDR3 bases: TGTGCCAGTAGTACCTCCCACCATGGACAGGGCAGCACAGATACGCAGTATTTT. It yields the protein CASSTSHHGQGSTDTQYF.

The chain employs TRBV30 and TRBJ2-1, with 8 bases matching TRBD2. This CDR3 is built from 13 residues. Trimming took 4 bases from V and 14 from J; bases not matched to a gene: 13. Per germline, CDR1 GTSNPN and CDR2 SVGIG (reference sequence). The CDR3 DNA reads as TGTGCCTGGAAACGTAGCGGGAAGGGTAGGGAGTTCTTC. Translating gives CAWKRSGKGREFF. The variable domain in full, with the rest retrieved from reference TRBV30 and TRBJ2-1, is SQTIHQWPATLVQPVGSPLSLECTVEGTSNPNLYWYRQAAGRGLQLLFYSVGIGQISSEVPQNLSASRPQDRQFILSSKKLLLSDSGFYLCAWKRSGKGREFFGPGTRLTVL.

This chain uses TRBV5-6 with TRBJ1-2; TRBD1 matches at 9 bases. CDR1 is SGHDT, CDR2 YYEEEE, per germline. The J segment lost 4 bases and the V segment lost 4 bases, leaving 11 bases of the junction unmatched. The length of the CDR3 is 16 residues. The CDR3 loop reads CASSPRDRAPFYGYTF. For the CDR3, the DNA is TGTGCCAGCAGCCCCCGGGACAGGGCTCCATTCTATGGCTACACCTTC.

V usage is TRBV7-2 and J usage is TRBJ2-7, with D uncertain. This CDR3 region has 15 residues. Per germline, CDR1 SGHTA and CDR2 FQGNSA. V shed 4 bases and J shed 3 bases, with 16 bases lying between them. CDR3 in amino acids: CASSSVVGPNYEQYF. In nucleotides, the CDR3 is TGTGCCAGCAGCTCAGTTGTTGGCCCGAACTACGAGCAGTACTTC.

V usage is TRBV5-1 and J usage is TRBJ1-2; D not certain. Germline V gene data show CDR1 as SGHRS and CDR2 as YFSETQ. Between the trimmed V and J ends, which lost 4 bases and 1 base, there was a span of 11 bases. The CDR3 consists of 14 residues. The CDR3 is CASSPPRFNYGYTF. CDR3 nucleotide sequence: TGCGCCAGCAGCCCCCCCAGGTTTAACTATGGCTACACCTTC.

The CDR3 loop is CASSLVSRGAYEQYF. CDR3 bases: TGTGCCAGCAGCTTAGTAAGCAGGGGAGCCTACGAGCAGTACTTC. The rearrangement uses TRBV7-2 and TRBJ2-7; D possibly corresponds to TRBD1 (6 bases). The CDR3 totals 15 residues. From germline, CDR1 is SGHTA and CDR2 FQGNSA. V gave up 1 base and J gave up 2 bases, with 12 bases separating them. Variable domain in full (rest from reference TRBV7-2 and TRBJ2-7): GAGVSQSPSNKVTEKGKDVELRCDPISGHTALYWYRQSLGQGLEFLIYFQGNSAPDKSGLPSDRFSAERTGGSVSTLTIQRTQQEDSAVYLCASSLVSRGAYEQYFGPGTRLTVT.

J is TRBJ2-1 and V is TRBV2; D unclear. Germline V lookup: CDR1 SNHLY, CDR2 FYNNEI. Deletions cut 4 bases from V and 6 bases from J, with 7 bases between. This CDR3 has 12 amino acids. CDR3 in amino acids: CASSVGSNEQFF. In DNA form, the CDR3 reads TGTGCCAGCAGTGTTGGTAGCAATGAGCAGTTCTTC.

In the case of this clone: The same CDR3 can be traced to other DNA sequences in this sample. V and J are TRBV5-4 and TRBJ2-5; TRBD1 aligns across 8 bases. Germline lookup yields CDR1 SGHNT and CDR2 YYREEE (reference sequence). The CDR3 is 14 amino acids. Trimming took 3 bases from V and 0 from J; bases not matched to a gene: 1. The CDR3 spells CASSSTGDQETQYF. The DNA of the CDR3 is TGTGCCAGCAGCTCGACAGGGGACCAAGAGACCCAGTACTTC.

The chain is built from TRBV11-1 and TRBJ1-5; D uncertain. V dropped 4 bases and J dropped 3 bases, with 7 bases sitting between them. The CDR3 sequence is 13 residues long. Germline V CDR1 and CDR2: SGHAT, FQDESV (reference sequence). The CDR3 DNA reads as TGTGCCAGCAGCTCGAACTCCAATCAGCCCCAGCATTTT. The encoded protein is CASSSNSNQPQHF.

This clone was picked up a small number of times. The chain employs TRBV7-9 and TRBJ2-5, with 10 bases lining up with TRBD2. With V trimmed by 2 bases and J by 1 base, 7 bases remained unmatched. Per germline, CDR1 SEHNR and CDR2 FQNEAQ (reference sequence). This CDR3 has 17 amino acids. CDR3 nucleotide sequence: TGTGCCAGCAGCTTAATTTCGTCTAGCGGGAGCCAAGAGACCCAGTACTTC. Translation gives CASSLISSSGSQETQYF. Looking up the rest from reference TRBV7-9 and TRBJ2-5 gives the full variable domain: DTGVSQNPRHKITKRGQNVTFRCDPISEHNRLYWYRQTLGQGPEFLTYFQNEAQLEKSRLLSDRFSAERPKGSFSTLEIQRTEQGDSAMYLCASSLISSSGSQETQYFGPGTRLLVL.

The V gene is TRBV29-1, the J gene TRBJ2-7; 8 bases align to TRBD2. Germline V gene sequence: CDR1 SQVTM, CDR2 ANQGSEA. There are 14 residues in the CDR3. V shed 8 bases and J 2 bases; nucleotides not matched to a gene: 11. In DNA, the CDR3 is TGCAGCTGTAGCGGGGCAGGGGTAACCTACGAGCAGTACTTC. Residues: CSCSGAGVTYEQYF.

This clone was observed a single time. The CDR3 loop reads CASRPGTLETQYF. As DNA, the CDR3 is TGCGCCAGTCGACCGGGGACTTTGGAGACCCAGTACTTC. This chain links TRBV5-1 with TRBJ2-5; D may be TRBD2 (6 bases). The CDR3 is 13 residues long. The germline V and J ends were trimmed by 8 bases and 5 bases, with 16 bases remaining between them. Germline V gene lookup returns CDR1 SGHRS and CDR2 YFSETQ.

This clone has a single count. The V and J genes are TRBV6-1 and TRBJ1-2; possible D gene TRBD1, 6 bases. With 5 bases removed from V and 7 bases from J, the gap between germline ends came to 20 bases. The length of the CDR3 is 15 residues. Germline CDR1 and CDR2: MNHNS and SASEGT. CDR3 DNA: TGTGCCAGCAGTCCCGAGGGCCACAGGGTCGGTGGCTACACCTTC. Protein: CASSPEGHRVGGYTF.

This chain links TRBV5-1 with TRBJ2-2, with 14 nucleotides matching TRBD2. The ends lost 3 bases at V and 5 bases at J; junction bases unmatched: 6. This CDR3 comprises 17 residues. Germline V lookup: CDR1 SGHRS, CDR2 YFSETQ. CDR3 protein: CASSSGLAGVGTGELFF. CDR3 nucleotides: TGCGCCAGCAGCTCGGGACTAGCGGGAGTCGGAACCGGGGAGCTGTTTTTT.

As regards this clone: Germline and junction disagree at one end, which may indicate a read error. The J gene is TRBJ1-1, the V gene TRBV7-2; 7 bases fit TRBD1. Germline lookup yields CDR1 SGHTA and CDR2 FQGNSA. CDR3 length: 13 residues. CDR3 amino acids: CASSPRGNAEAFF. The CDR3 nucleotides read TGTGCCAGCAGTCCCAGGGGGAACGCTGAAGCTTTCTTT.

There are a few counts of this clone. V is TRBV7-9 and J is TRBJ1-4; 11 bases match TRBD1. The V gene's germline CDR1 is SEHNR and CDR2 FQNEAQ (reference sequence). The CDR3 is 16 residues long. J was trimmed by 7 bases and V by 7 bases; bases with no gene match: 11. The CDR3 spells CASTWTSGTGGEKLFF. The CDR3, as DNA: TGTGCCAGCACCTGGACCTCCGGGACAGGGGGTGAAAAACTGTTTTTT.

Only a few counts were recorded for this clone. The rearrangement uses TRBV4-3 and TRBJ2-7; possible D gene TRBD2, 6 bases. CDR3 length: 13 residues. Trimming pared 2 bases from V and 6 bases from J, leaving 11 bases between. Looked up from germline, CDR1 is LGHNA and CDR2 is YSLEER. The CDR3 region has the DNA TGCGCCAGCAGCCAAATCCAGGGAGGCGAGCAGTACTTC. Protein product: CASSQIQGGEQYF.

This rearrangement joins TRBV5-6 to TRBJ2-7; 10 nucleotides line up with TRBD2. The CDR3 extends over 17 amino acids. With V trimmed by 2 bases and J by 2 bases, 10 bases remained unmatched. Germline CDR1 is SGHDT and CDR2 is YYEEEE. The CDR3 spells CASSLITSGAGPYEQYF. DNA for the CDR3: TGTGCCAGCAGCTTAATCACTAGCGGGGCGGGGCCCTACGAGCAGTACTTC. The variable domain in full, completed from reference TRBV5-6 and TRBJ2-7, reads DAGVTQSPTHLIKTRGQQVTLRCSPKSGHDTVSWYQQALGQGPQFIFQYYEEEERQRGNFPDRFSGHQFPNYSSELNVNALLLGDSALYLCASSLITSGAGPYEQYFGPGTRLTVT.

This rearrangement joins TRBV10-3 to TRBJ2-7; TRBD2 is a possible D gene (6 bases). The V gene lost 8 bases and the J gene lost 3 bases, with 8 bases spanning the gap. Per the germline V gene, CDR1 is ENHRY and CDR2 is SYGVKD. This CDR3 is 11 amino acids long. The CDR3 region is CAIAEGYEQYF. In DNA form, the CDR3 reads TGTGCCATCGCGGAGGGCTACGAGCAGTACTTC.

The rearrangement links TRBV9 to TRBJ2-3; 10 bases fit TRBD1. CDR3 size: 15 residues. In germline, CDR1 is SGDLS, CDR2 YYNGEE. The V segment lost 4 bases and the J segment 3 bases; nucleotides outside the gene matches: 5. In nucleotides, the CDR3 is TGTGCCAGCAGCCCACGACAGGGGGCAACAGATACGCAGTATTTT. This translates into CASSPRQGATDTQYF.

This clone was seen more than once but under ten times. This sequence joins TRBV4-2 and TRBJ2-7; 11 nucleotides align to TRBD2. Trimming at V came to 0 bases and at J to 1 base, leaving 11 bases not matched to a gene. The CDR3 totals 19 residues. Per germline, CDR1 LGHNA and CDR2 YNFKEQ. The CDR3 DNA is TGTGCCAGCAGCCAAGATCGGGCTAGCGGGAGGACTATTTCCTACGAGCAGTACTTC. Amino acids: CASSQDRASGRTISYEQYF.

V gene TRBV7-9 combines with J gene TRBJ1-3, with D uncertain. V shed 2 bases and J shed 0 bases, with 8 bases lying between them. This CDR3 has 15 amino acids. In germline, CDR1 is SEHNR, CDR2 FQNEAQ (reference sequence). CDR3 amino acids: CASSLSAFSGNTIYF. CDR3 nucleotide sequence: TGTGCCAGCAGCTTATCAGCGTTCTCTGGAAACACCATATATTTT.

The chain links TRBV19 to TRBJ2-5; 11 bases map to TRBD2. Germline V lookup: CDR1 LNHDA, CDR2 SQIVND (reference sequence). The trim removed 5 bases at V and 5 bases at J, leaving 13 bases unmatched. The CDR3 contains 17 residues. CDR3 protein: CASSVGLAVTGGETQYF. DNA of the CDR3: TGTGCCAGTAGTGTGGGACTAGCGGTTACTGGAGGGGAGACCCAGTACTTC.

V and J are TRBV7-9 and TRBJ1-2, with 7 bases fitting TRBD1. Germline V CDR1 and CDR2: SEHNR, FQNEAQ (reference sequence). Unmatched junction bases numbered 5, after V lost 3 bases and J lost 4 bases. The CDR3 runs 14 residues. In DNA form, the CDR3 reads TGTGCCAGCAGCTTCCCGACAGGGTTCTATGGCTACACCTTC. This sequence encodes CASSFPTGFYGYTF.

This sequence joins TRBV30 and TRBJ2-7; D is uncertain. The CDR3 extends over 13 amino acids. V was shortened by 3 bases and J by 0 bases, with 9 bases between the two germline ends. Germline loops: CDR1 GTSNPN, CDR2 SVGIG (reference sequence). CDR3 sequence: CAWRRRVSYEQYF. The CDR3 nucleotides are TGTGCCTGGAGAAGACGGGTCTCCTACGAGCAGTACTTC.